This TCR beta chain was recorded in a study of human T cells and chemical hapten exposure. TCRdb passed the RACE reads through MiXCR, listing each CDR3 protein once. The sample has about 82,000 distinct CDR3 sequences, over 10% seen once. This sample's time point: patch test 3, about 24 weeks after DPC sensitization. Specified treatment: therapeutic diphenylcyclopropenone sensitization with weekly scalp DPC. The germline gives CDR1 MNHNS, CDR2 SASEGT. The ends were cut back, 4 bases at V and 0 bases at J, with 7 bases in the middle. The length of the CDR3 is 14 residues. The gene calls are TRBV6-1 and TRBJ1-5; TRBD1 might be the D (5 bases). This receptor was obtained from a woman in her 50s with alopecia areata. Some clones in this sample may be carry-over from other donors' samples. Sequences were derived from whole blood, sampled in connection with sensitization to the hapten diphenylcyclopropenone (DPC). CDR3 DNA sequence: TGTGCCAGCAGTGCCCAGGGTAGCAATCAGCCCCAGCATTTT. Its translation: CASSAQGSNQPQHF.